This TCR beta chain appears in the sequencing data of a study of glioma-infiltrating T cells. Using RNA template, CDR3s of TCR alpha and beta were amplified with iRepertoire arm-PCR. Input was 100-400 ng of tissue mRNA or PBMC total RNA. MiXCR, run by TCRdb on the multiplex PCR reads, gives a single entry per CDR3 protein. The sample holds more than 9,000 distinct CDR3 sequences, roughly 59% seen once. Overall study results and limits: CDR3 overlap between tissue and blood was very small. Tissue-blood divergence was below expectation in non-neoplastic patients, above in gliomas.

The CDR3 has 15 amino acids. V lost 3 bases and J lost 7, with 16 bases in between. Germline V CDR1 and CDR2: MDHEN, SYDVKM. This clonotype is classed as medium-sized (0.01 to 0.1%). Antigen specificity is unknown. The chain is built from TRBV28 and TRBJ1-5, with D perhaps matching TRBD1 (6 bases). The TCR was taken from a human donor with low-grade glioma or glioblastoma, undergoing nonglioma brain surgery, or in good health (not recorded which). What was sequenced was glioma tissue, nonneoplastic brain tissue, or PBMCs (not recorded which). The CDR3 region is CASSLAQGDIQPQHF. The CDR3 nucleotides read TGTGCCAGCAGTTTGGCACAGGGCGATATCCAGCCCCAGCATTTT.